These 18 T cell receptor beta chains came from one sample sequenced in a study of blood T cell repertoires in COVID-19. Generated by immunoSEQ multiplex PCR, the TCRdb table keeps only in-frame clones and is missing some. The sample contains approximately 130,000 clones, around four fifths of which appear only once. Sequencing was performed on peripheral blood. The receptors originated from an elderly man with acute or convalescent COVID-19.

The genes are TRBV19 and TRBJ1-2; TRBD1 matches at 8 bases. Germline CDR1 LNHDA, CDR2 SQIVND (reference sequence). Germline trimming cut 5 bases from V and 8 bases from J; bases unmatched to any gene: 7. This CDR3 contains 13 residues. CDR3 nucleotides: TGTGCCAGTAGTGCGGACAGGGTCTACGGCTACACCTTC. Residues: CASSADRVYGYTF. The whole variable domain, filled in from reference TRBV19 and TRBJ1-2, reads DGGITQSPKYLFRKEGQNVTLSCEQNLNHDAMYWYRQDPGQGLRLIYYSQIVNDFQKGDIAEGYSVSREKKESFPLTVTSAQKNPTAFYLCASSADRVYGYTFGSGTRLTVV.

The chain is built from TRBV15 and TRBJ1-2; 7 bases fit TRBD1. Germline lookup yields CDR1 LNHNV and CDR2 YYDKDF (reference sequence). Losses at the gene ends were 1 base for V and 6 bases for J; bases not matched to a gene: 11. CDR3 length: 16 amino acids. CDR3 nucleotides: TGTGCCACCAGCAGAGCACAGGGGAATCGGGTTGATGGCTACACCTTC. Translation gives CATSRAQGNRVDGYTF.

The J gene is TRBJ2-5, the V gene TRBV11-2; TRBD2 aligns across 8 bases. This CDR3 comprises 16 residues. In germline, CDR1 is SGHAT, CDR2 FQNNGV. V trimming: 5 bases; J trimming: 0 bases; junction bases outside the gene matches: 8. The CDR3 coding sequence is TGTGCCAGCAGCGGGGTCCAGCGGGGGTACCAAGAGACCCAGTACTTC. It encodes CASSGVQRGYQETQYF.

The CDR3 loop reads CASSYSQQGEFF. For the CDR3, the DNA is TGTGCCAGCAGTTACTCGCAGCAGGGGGAGTTCTTC. This chain connects TRBV6-5 to TRBJ2-1; TRBD1 aligns across 7 bases. The CDR3 length is 12 residues. The trim removed 0 bases at V and 14 bases at J, leaving 4 bases unmatched. Germline assignment: CDR1 MNHEY and CDR2 SVGAGI.

J is TRBJ2-5 and V is TRBV14; 7 nucleotides match TRBD1. This CDR3 has 13 residues. Unmatched junction bases numbered 5, after V lost 5 bases and J lost 5 bases. Germline V CDR1 and CDR2: SGHDN, FVKESK. Here the CDR3 DNA reads TGTGCCAGCAGCAAGGGGGCGCGGGAGACCCAGTACTTC. Protein sequence: CASSKGARETQYF.

The chain combines TRBV29-1 with TRBJ2-2; 7 nucleotides line up with TRBD1. CDR3 length: 13 residues. Germline CDR1 and CDR2: SQVTM and ANQGSEA. V gave up 3 bases and J gave up 5 bases; unmatched junction bases: 3. The CDR3 sequence is CSVDRGLTGELFF. CDR3 DNA: TGCAGCGTTGACAGGGGGTTAACCGGGGAGCTGTTTTTT.

This chain connects TRBV2 to TRBJ1-5, with D perhaps matching TRBD1 (5 bases). The germline V and J ends were trimmed by 4 bases and 6 bases, with 16 bases remaining between them. CDR3 size: 15 residues. Per the germline V gene, CDR1 is SNHLY and CDR2 is FYNNEI. In DNA, the CDR3 is TGTGCCAGCAGTGGGGACTCCCGAGGGCCTCAGCCCCAGCATTTT. Its translation: CASSGDSRGPQPQHF.

This clone turned up a few times. The chain is built from TRBV6-2 or TRBV6-3 and TRBJ1-2; 9 bases line up with TRBD1. The CDR3 spans 20 residues. CDR1 and CDR2 from the germline V gene are MNHEY and SVGEGT. The trim removed 5 bases at V and 8 bases at J, leaving 27 bases unmatched. CDR3 residues: CASSPIAGTGSLAPREGYTF. The DNA of the CDR3 is TGTGCCAGCAGTCCGATCGCCGGGACAGGGTCCCTCGCCCCGAGGGAAGGCTACACCTTC.

The V gene is TRBV6-5, the J gene TRBJ2-5, with 11 bases that match TRBD1. The CDR3 sequence is 15 residues long. Unmatched junction bases numbered 7, after V lost 6 bases and J lost 4 bases. Germline lookup yields CDR1 MNHEY and CDR2 SVGAGI. The CDR3 DNA follows: TGTGCCAGCAGGGGACAGGGGGTTATGAGAGAGACCCAGTACTTC. Its protein is CASRGQGVMRETQYF.

This rearrangement joins TRBV11-2 to TRBJ1-6, with a weak D call TRBD1 (5 bases). V lost 1 base and J lost 6, with 19 bases in between. CDR1 and CDR2 (germline): SGHAT, FQNNGV. This CDR3 region has 18 residues. CDR3 loop: CASSLGEQALTPNSPLHF. CDR3 sequence (DNA): TGTGCCAGCAGCTTAGGCGAACAGGCACTAACACCTAATTCACCCCTCCACTTT. The whole variable domain, filled in from reference TRBV11-2 and TRBJ1-6, reads EAGVAQSPRYKIIEKRQSVAFWCNPISGHATLYWYQQILGQGPKLLIQFQNNGVVDDSQLPKDRFSAERLKGVDSTLKIQPAKLEDSAVYLCASSLGEQALTPNSPLHFGNGTRLTVT.

This clone was seen more than once but under ten times. The chain employs TRBV2 and TRBJ2-5, with 11 bases aligning to TRBD2. The trim removed 6 bases at V and 5 bases at J, leaving 8 bases unmatched. The length of the CDR3 is 15 residues. CDR1 is SNHLY and CDR2 is FYNNEI in the germline V gene. For the CDR3, the DNA is TGTGCCAGCAGCCTAGCGGGGGGCGGCGGGGAGACCCAGTACTTC. It codes for CASSLAGGGGETQYF.

The chain couples TRBV24-1 to TRBJ2-3, with 8 nucleotides matching TRBD2. Germline V gene data show CDR1 as KGHDR and CDR2 as SFDVKD. Trimming at V came to 3 bases and at J to 6 bases, leaving 13 bases not matched to a gene. The CDR3 runs to 17 residues. CDR3 in DNA: TGTGCCACCAGTGATCCGACTCGAGGCGGGGGGCCTGATACGCAGTATTTT. It translates to CATSDPTRGGGPDTQYF.

The chain joins TRBV7-2 to TRBJ2-2; TRBD2 agrees at 11 bases. The CDR3 totals 14 residues. Germline CDR1 reads SGHTA; CDR2 reads FQGNSA. The V gene end was trimmed by 7 bases and the J gene end by 6 bases; junction bases not matched to a gene: 4. The CDR3 loop is CASNSGGAAGELFF. Written as DNA, the CDR3 is TGTGCCAGCAATAGCGGGGGGGCCGCCGGGGAGCTGTTTTTT. The entire variable domain, with the rest obtained from reference TRBV7-2 and TRBJ2-2, is as follows: GAGVSQSPSNKVTEKGKDVELRCDPISGHTALYWYRQSLGQGLEFLIYFQGNSAPDKSGLPSDRFSAERTGGSVSTLTIQRTQQEDSAVYLCASNSGGAAGELFFGEGSRLTVL.

Only one count was recorded for this clone. The chain employs TRBV30 and TRBJ2-5; D gene unclear. V lost 0 bases to trimming and J lost 7 bases, with 12 bases between them. The CDR3 runs to 13 residues. Germline CDR1 reads GTSNPN; CDR2 reads SVGIG (reference sequence). Here the CDR3 reads CAWSVAYRGTQYF. The CDR3 nucleotides are TGTGCCTGGAGTGTTGCATATCGAGGGACCCAGTACTTC. Combining the CDR3 with reference TRBV30 and TRBJ2-5 gives the whole variable domain SQTIHQWPATLVQPVGSPLSLECTVEGTSNPNLYWYRQAAGRGLQLLFYSVGIGQISSEVPQNLSASRPQDRQFILSSKKLLLSDSGFYLCAWSVAYRGTQYFGPGTRLLVL.

V gene TRBV5-4 combines with J gene TRBJ2-3; D is perhaps TRBD2 (6 bases). Trimming removed 0 bases at V and 0 bases at J, with 14 bases between. The CDR3 is 17 residues long. Germline values: CDR1 SGHNT, CDR2 YYREEE (reference sequence). The CDR3 is CASSLGVAASSTDTQYF. The CDR3 DNA reads as TGTGCCAGCAGCTTGGGTGTAGCGGCATCTAGCACAGATACGCAGTATTTT.

This clone was picked up one time. V is TRBV2 and J is TRBJ2-7, with a weak D call TRBD2 (6 bases). The CDR3 contains 13 residues. V lost 5 bases and J 7 bases, leaving 15 bases between the germline ends. Germline V CDR1 and CDR2: SNHLY, FYNNEI. CDR3 protein: CASSSGGVGEQYF. The CDR3 coding sequence is TGTGCCAGCAGTTCGGGCGGGGTCGGAGAGCAGTACTTC.

The rearrangement joins TRBV29-1 to TRBJ2-3, with D maybe TRBD1 (5 bases). The CDR3 totals 12 residues. Germline lookup yields CDR1 SQVTM and CDR2 ANQGSEA. With 4 bases removed from V and 2 bases from J, the gap between germline ends came to 7 bases. The CDR3 loop reads CSVGQLTDTQYF. The CDR3 DNA follows: TGCAGCGTTGGACAGCTCACAGATACGCAGTATTTT.

This clone appeared a single time. DNA for the CDR3: TGCGCCAGCAGCCAAGTCAGGGGTTGGAATGAAAAACTGTTTTTT. Amino acids: CASSQVRGWNEKLFF. The rearrangement uses TRBV4-3 and TRBJ1-4, with D maybe TRBD1 (6 bases). Germline CDR1 and CDR2: LGHNA and YSLEER. V was clipped by 1 base and J by 5 bases, with 11 bases between them. This CDR3 is built from 15 residues.